Following are 6 T cell receptor beta chains from one sample sequenced in a study of Ad26.COV2.S vaccination and SARS-CoV-2 variants (dated by TCRdb to 2020 to 2023). The intended sense of this specimen's treatment or condition label: some 19 received Ad26.COV2.S at low or high dose, single or two shots; several received placebo; per-sample allocation not given. For vaccine and placebo recipients, repertoires were sequenced using samples collected on day 63 after the first injection. Library construction relied on the immunoSEQ multiplex PCR assay. TCRdb took this table from immuneACCESS and kept in-frame rearrangements with V and J called. Such tables lack part of the clones; where checked against another copy, unresolved V genes explain under half of the gap, and the rest is unexplained. For this sample there are approximately 300,000 clones; around four fifths appear just once. The ten largest account for roughly 2% of the sample.

Sequencing was performed on peripheral blood, taken in a trial of Ad26.COV2.S vaccine versus placebo. Receptor source: a person between 18 and 60 years old who received the Ad26.COV2.S COVID-19 vaccine or a placebo.

The genes are TRBV6-5 and TRBJ1-5; D possibly corresponds to TRBD1 (5 bases). CDR3 length: 14 residues. V lost 5 bases, J lost 4 bases, and 12 bases lay in between. Germline CDR1 MNHEY, CDR2 SVGAGI. The CDR3 DNA sequence: TGTGCCAGCAGTATGGTTGGGGGGAATCAGCCCCAGCATTTT. Translated, it gives CASSMVGGNQPQHF.

The chain is built from TRBV3-1 (or the pseudogene TRBV3-2) and TRBJ1-4, with D unclear. V lost 4 bases and J 3 bases, leaving 9 bases between the germline ends. The CDR3 totals 14 residues. Per the germline V gene, CDR1 is LGHDT and CDR2 is YNNKEL (reference sequence). CDR3 region: CASSLRRANEKLFF. CDR3 DNA sequence: TGTGCCAGCAGCCTTCGGCGGGCTAATGAAAAACTGTTTTTT.

V is TRBV2 and J is TRBJ2-5, with a weak D call TRBD1 (6 bases). Germline loops: CDR1 SNHLY, CDR2 FYNNEI. The CDR3 is 15 amino acids. V dropped 5 bases and J dropped 0 bases, with 13 bases sitting between them. The CDR3 nucleotides are TGTGCCAGCAGTTTGGGACAAGCGTACCAAGAGACCCAGTACTTC. Translated, it gives CASSLGQAYQETQYF.

The chain employs TRBV21-1 and TRBJ1-3; the DNA was not compared with TRBD1, the D call given in the table. TRBV21-1 is a pseudogene segment. The CDR3 extends over 17 amino acids. The CDR3 region has the DNA TGTGCCAGCAGCAAAATAATTGGGCACTCCTCTGGAAACACCATATATTTT. Its translation: CASSKIIGHSSGNTIYF.

The chain employs TRBV25-1 and TRBJ1-1; a possible D gene is TRBD1 (5 bases). CDR3 length equals 13 residues. The germline gives CDR1 MGHDK, CDR2 SYGVNS. Deletions cut 4 bases from V and 1 base from J, with 7 bases between. The CDR3 protein is CASSVQENTEAFF. In DNA, the CDR3 is TGTGCCAGCAGTGTACAGGAGAACACTGAAGCTTTCTTT.

The V call is TRBV3-1 (or the pseudogene TRBV3-2), the J call TRBJ1-2; D unresolved. Trimming left V 0 bases short and J 8 bases short, with 10 bases between. Germline CDR1 LGHDT, CDR2 YNNKEL (reference sequence). This CDR3 contains 13 residues. The CDR3 sequence is CASSQEGLGGYTF. Written as DNA, the CDR3 is TGTGCCAGCAGCCAAGAAGGGTTAGGGGGCTACACCTTC.